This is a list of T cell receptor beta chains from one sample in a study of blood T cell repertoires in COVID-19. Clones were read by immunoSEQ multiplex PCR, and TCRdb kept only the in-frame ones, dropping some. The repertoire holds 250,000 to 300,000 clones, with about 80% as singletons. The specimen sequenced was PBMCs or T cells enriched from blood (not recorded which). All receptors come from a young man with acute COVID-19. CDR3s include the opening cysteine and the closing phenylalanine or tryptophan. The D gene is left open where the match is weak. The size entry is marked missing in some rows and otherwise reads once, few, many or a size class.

TGCGCCAGCAGCCGCGAAGGGGGCGCTAACTATGGCTACACCTTC,CASSREGGANYGYTF,15,-,TRBJ1-2,TRBD1,TRBV5-1
TGTGCCAGCAGTTACTCCGGGACTAGCGGGAGAGATACGCAGTATTTT,CASSYSGTSGRDTQYF,16,-,TRBJ2-3,TRBD2,TRBV6-5
TGCGCCAGCAGCTCAGACAGGAAACGAAACGGAAAGACCCAGTACTTC,CASSSDRKRNGKTQYF,16,-,TRBJ2-5,-,TRBV5-1
TGTGCCAGCAGCCCATCGACAAGAATGAACACTGAAGCTTTCTTT,CASSPSTRMNTEAFF,15,-,TRBJ1-1,-,TRBV27
TGCAGTGCTAGTTTGCGTACAACTAATGAAAAACTGTTTTTT,CSASLRTTNEKLFF,14,-,TRBJ1-4,-,TRBV20-1
TGTGCCACCCAGCCGGGGGGACAAGAGACCCAGTACTTC,CATQPGGQETQYF,13,-,TRBJ2-5,TRBD2,TRBV14
TGTGCCAGCAGCCCCCGACAGAATAGCAATCAGCCCCAGCATTTT,CASSPRQNSNQPQHF,15,-,TRBJ1-5,-,TRBV2
TGTGCCAGCAGCCGAGCCGGCGGGGGAGATACGCAGTATTTT,CASSRAGGGDTQYF,14,once,TRBJ2-3,TRBD2,TRBV7-8
TGTGCCAGCAGTGAACTCAGGGGATCGGGTGGCTACACCTTC,CASSELRGSGGYTF,14,-,TRBJ1-2,-,TRBV11-2
TGTGCCAGCAGCCCTCGGGGCTATGGCTACACCTTC,CASSPRGYGYTF,12,-,TRBJ1-2,-,TRBV9
TGTGCCAGCAGCTCCCGGCGGACTAGCGACGGGAAGGAGACCCAGTACTTC,CASSSRRTSDGKETQYF,17,-,TRBJ2-5,TRBD2,TRBV7-8
TGTGCCACCAGGGACAGGGACATCATGAACACTGAAGCTTTCTTT,CATRDRDIMNTEAFF,15,-,TRBJ1-1,TRBD1,TRBV15
TGCAGTGCTAGTGGGCGGGGCCACACAGATACGCAGTATTTT,CSASGRGHTDTQYF,14,-,TRBJ2-3,-,TRBV20-1
TGTGCCAGCAGCTTGGCCGGGGTAAATGAGACCCAGTACTTC,CASSLAGVNETQYF,14,-,TRBJ2-5,-,TRBV5-4
TGTGCCAGCAGTGACAATACAGGGGAGGCGAGAGCTTTCTTT,CASSDNTGEARAFF,14,few,TRBJ1-1,TRBD1,TRBV6-4
TGTGCCAGCAGCCAAGACGGCGGCGGGGGGCGAGAAGAGACCCAGTACTTC,CASSQDGGGGREETQYF,17,-,TRBJ2-5,TRBD2,TRBV4-2
TGTGCCAGTAGTATTGGGTATCCAGGGGCGCGGAGCACCGGGGAGCTGTTTTTT,CASSIGYPGARSTGELFF,18,-,TRBJ2-2,-,TRBV19
TGCAGCGCCTTACGGGCTGGGGGCGCCGGAGATACGCAGTATTTT,CSALRAGGAGDTQYF,15,-,TRBJ2-3,-,TRBV29-1
TGTGCCAGCAGCCAAGGGGGGGGCAATCAGCCCCAGCATTTT,CASSQGGGNQPQHF,14,-,TRBJ1-5,-,TRBV14
TGCGCCAGCAGCCAAGAACCCGCGGTACTAAGTGAAAAACTGTTTTTT,CASSQEPAVLSEKLFF,16,-,TRBJ1-4,-,TRBV4-1
TGTGCCAGCAGTGAATTACGGGGACTCGAGACCCAGTACTTC,CASSELRGLETQYF,14,-,TRBJ2-5,-,TRBV2
TGTGCCTGGAGAGGCGGGGCCAAAAACATTCAGTACTTC,CAWRGGAKNIQYF,13,-,TRBJ2-4,-,TRBV30
TGTGCCAGCAGCGCCGCTATGGGGACAAGGGGCTACACCTTC,CASSAAMGTRGYTF,14,-,TRBJ1-2,-,TRBV7-9
TGTGCCAGCCGGCGGAGGACTAGCGGGAACAATGAGCAGTTCTTC,CASRRRTSGNNEQFF,15,-,TRBJ2-1,TRBD2,TRBV6-5
TGTGCCAGCAGCCTAGAGGGGGCCTTTAACTATGGCTACACCTTC,CASSLEGAFNYGYTF,15,-,TRBJ1-2,TRBD1,TRBV5-4
TGTGCCAGTAGTTTACGGACAGGGGGTAACACCGGGGAGCTGTTTTTT,CASSLRTGGNTGELFF,16,-,TRBJ2-2,TRBD1,TRBV19
TGTGCCATCATGTCGGCCATGAGCGGGGGACTCACAGATACGCAGTATTTT,CAIMSAMSGGLTDTQYF,17,-,TRBJ2-3,TRBD2,TRBV10-3
TGTGCCAGCAGACTCCTCGGGACCGGGGAGCTGTTTTTT,CASRLLGTGELFF,13,-,TRBJ2-2,-,TRBV6-4
TGTGCCAGTAGTACAGACTCTACTAGTCATTCGGAGCAGTTCTTC,CASSTDSTSHSEQFF,15,-,TRBJ2-1,-,TRBV19
TGTGCCACCAGCTGGGACAGCTCGGGCTATGGCTACACCTTC,CATSWDSSGYGYTF,14,-,TRBJ1-2,TRBD1,TRBV24-1
TGTGCCAGCAGCACGAGGGACATACCGAACACTGAAGCTTTCTTT,CASSTRDIPNTEAFF,15,many,TRBJ1-1,-,TRBV5-4
TGTGCCAGCAGCTTAGGCCACAGGGGCGGATATGAAAAACTGTTTTTT,CASSLGHRGGYEKLFF,16,-,TRBJ1-4,TRBD1,TRBV11-2
TGTGCCAGCAGCCTCGGCCCAACGCGTGACAGGGGAACTGAAGCTTTCTTT,CASSLGPTRDRGTEAFF,17,-,TRBJ1-1,TRBD1,TRBV7-3
TGTGCCAGCTCACCACCTGGACAGGGAGCGGGTCAGCCCCAGCATTTT,CASSPPGQGAGQPQHF,16,-,TRBJ1-5,TRBD1,TRBV18
TGCGCCAGCATCATAGAGAACAATGAGCAGTTCTTC,CASIIENNEQFF,12,-,TRBJ2-1,-,TRBV10-2
TGTGCCTGGGGGCCCCCTTGGGACAGGGGGCTTGTAGCTTTCTTT,CAWGPPWDRGLVAFF,15,-,TRBJ1-1,TRBD1,TRBV30
TGTGCCACACAACGGGGGAGGGCTTGGGCAGATACGCAGTATTTT,CATQRGRAWADTQYF,15,-,TRBJ2-3,TRBD2,TRBV7-2
TGTGCCAGCAGCGTAGTCCGGGACAGGGCGAACATTCAGTACTTC,CASSVVRDRANIQYF,15,-,TRBJ2-4,TRBD1,TRBV7-2
TGTGCCAGCAGCCCCATAGCGGGGTACACCGGGGAGCTGTTTTTT,CASSPIAGYTGELFF,15,-,TRBJ2-2,TRBD2,TRBV7-2
TGCAGTGCTAGAGAGGCCGAAAAACTGTTTTTT,CSAREAEKLFF,11,-,TRBJ1-4,-,TRBV20-1
TGTGCCAGCAGTCCGACAGGGGGGCGCAATCAGCCCCAGCATTTT,CASSPTGGRNQPQHF,15,-,TRBJ1-5,TRBD1,TRBV6-5
TGTGCCAGCCGTGTCAGTGGCAAACGCACTGAAGCTTTCTTT,CASRVSGKRTEAFF,14,-,TRBJ1-1,-,TRBV28
TGTGCCAGCAGTTCCGGGACAGGATTCAATGAGCAGTTCTTC,CASSSGTGFNEQFF,14,-,TRBJ2-1,TRBD1,TRBV2
TGTGCCAGTAGTCCCTCCCGACTTGCATCTGGCTACACCTTC,CASSPSRLASGYTF,14,-,TRBJ1-2,-,TRBV19
TGTGCCAGCAGGGGGGTCACAGGGACCGAAGCTTTCTTT,CASRGVTGTEAFF,13,-,TRBJ1-1,-,TRBV2
TGTGCCAGCAGCCAAGGAGAGATGCAGTATTTT,CASSQGEMQYF,11,-,TRBJ2-3,-,TRBV14
TGTGCCAGCAACTCCGGGGGTCACACTGAAGCTTTCTTT,CASNSGGHTEAFF,13,-,TRBJ1-1,-,TRBV7-6
TGTGCCAGCAGTACTACTAGCGGGGGGCACACAGATACGCAGTATTTT,CASSTTSGGHTDTQYF,16,-,TRBJ2-3,TRBD2,TRBV28
TGTGCCAGTAGTGGCCGATGGGCGGGGTCTTACAATGAGCAGTTCTTC,CASSGRWAGSYNEQFF,16,-,TRBJ2-1,-,TRBV19
TGTGCCAGCAGCCCTCAGGTAAACTATGGCTACACCTTC,CASSPQVNYGYTF,13,-,TRBJ1-2,-,TRBV5-4
TGTGCCAGCAGTCAAACGGGACAAAAAAGTCAGCCCCAGCATTTT,CASSQTGQKSQPQHF,15,-,TRBJ1-5,-,TRBV7-9
TGTGCCACCAGGGGCCCCCACAATGAGCAGTTCTTC,CATRGPHNEQFF,12,-,TRBJ2-1,-,TRBV24-1
TGCGCCAGCAGTCAATCCCCGGGAGGGCCCATCTACAATGAGCAGTTCTTC,CASSQSPGGPIYNEQFF,17,-,TRBJ2-1,TRBD2,TRBV23-1
TGTGCCACCAGTGACCCCGGGACAGGATATAATGGCTACACCTTC,CATSDPGTGYNGYTF,15,-,TRBJ1-2,TRBD1,TRBV24-1